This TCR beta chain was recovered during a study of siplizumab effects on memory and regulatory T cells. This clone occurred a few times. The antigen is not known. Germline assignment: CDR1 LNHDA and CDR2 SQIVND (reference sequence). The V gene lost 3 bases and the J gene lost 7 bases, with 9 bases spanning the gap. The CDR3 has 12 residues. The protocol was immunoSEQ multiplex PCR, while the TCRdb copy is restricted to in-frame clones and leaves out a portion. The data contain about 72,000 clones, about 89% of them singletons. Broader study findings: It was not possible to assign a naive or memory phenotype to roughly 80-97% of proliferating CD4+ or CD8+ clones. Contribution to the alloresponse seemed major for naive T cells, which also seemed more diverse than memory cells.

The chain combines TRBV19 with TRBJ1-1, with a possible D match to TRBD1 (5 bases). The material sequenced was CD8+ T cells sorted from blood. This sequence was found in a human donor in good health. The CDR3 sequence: CASSIGGLEAFF. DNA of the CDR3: TGTGCCAGTAGTATTGGGGGTCTTGAAGCTTTCTTT.